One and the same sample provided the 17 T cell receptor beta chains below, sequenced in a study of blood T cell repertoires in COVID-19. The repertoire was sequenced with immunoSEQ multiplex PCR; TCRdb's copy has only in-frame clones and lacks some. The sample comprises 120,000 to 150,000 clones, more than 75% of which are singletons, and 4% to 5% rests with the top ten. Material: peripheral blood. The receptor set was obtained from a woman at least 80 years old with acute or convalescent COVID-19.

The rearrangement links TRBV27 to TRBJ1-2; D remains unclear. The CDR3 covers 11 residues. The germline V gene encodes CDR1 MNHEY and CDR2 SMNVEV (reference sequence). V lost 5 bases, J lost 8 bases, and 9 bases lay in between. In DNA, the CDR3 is TGTGCCAGCAGTCCCCCGGGAGGCTACACCTTC. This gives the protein CASSPPGGYTF.

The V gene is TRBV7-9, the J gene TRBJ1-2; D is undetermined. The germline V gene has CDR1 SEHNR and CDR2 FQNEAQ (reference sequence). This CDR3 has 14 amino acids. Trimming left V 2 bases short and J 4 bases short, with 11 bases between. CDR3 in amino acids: CASSLPGGSYGYTF. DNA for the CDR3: TGTGCCAGCAGCTTACCTGGAGGCTCCTATGGCTACACCTTC.

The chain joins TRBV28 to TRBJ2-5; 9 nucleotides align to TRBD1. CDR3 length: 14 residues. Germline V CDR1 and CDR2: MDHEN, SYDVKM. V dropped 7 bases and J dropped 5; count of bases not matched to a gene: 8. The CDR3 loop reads CASNLDRGKETQYF. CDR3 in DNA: TGTGCCAGCAACCTCGACAGGGGGAAGGAGACCCAGTACTTC.

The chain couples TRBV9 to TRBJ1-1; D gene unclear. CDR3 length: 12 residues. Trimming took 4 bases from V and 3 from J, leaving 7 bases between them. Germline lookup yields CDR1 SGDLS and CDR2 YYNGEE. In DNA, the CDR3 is TGTGCCAGCAGCCCCAGCGACACTGAAGCTTTCTTT. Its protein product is CASSPSDTEAFF.

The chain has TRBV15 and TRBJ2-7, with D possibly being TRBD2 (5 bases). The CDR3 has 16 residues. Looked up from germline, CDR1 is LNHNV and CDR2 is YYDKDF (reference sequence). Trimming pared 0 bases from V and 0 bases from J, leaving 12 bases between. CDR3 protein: CATSRDGRVSSYEQYF. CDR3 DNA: TGTGCCACCAGCAGAGATGGGCGGGTGAGCTCCTACGAGCAGTACTTC. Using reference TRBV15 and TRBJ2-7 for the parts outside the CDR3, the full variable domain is DAMVIQNPRYQVTQFGKPVTLSCSQTLNHNVMYWYQQKSSQAPKLLFHYYDKDFNNEADTPDNFQSRRPNTSFCFLDIRSPGLGDTAMYLCATSRDGRVSSYEQYFGPGTRLTVT.

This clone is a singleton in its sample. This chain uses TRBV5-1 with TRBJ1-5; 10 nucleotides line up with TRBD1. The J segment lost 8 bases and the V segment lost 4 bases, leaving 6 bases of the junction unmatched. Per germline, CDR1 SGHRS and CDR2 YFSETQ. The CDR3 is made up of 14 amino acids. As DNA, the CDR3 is TGCGCCAGCAGCCTGACAGGGGGCAGAGAGCCCCAGCATTTT. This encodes CASSLTGGREPQHF.

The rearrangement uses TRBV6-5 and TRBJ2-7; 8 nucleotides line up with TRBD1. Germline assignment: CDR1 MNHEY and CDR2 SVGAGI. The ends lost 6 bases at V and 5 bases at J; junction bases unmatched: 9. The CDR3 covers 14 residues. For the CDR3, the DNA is TGTGCCAGCAGGGACAGGGAGGCGCGGAACGAGCAGTACTTC. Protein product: CASRDREARNEQYF.

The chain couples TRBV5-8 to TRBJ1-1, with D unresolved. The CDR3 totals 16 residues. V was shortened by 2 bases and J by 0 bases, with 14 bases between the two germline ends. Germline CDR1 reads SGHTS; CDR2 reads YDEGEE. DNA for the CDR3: TGTGCCAGCAGCTTTTCCCCCAGGCAGCTGAACACTGAAGCTTTCTTT. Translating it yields CASSFSPRQLNTEAFF.

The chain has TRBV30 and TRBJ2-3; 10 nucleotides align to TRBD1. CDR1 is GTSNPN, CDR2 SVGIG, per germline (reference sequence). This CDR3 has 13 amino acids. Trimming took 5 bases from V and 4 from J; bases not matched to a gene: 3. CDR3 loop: CAWDRGRADTQYF. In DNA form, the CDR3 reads TGTGCCTGGGACAGGGGGCGCGCAGATACGCAGTATTTT.

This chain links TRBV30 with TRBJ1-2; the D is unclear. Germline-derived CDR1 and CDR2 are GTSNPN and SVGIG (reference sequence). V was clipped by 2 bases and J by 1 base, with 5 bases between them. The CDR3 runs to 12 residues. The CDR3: CAWSQINYGYTF. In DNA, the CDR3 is TGTGCCTGGAGTCAGATTAACTATGGCTACACCTTC.

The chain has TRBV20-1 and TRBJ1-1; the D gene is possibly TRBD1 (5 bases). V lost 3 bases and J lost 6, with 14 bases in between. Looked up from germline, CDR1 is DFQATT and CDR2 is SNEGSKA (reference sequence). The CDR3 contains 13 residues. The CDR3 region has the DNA TGCAGTGCTAGTGGGGGGGGTAGCGCTGAAGCTTTCTTT. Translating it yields CSASGGGSAEAFF.

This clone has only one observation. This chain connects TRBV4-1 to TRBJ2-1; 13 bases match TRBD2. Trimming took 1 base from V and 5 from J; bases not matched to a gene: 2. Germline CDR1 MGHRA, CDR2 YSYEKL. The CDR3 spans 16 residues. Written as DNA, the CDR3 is TGCGCCAGCAGCCAAGGCGGACTAGCGGGAGACAATGAGCAGTTCTTC. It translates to CASSQGGLAGDNEQFF.

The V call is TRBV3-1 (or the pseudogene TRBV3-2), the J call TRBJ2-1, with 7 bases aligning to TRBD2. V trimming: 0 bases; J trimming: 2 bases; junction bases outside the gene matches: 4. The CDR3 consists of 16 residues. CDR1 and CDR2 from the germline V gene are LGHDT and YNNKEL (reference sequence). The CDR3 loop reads CASSQEVAGPYNEQFF. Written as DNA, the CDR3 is TGTGCCAGCAGCCAAGAGGTAGCGGGCCCCTACAATGAGCAGTTCTTC.

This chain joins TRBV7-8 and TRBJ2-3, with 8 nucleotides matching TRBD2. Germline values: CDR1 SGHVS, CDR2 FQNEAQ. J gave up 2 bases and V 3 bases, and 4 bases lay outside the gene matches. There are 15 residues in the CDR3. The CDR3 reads CASSLRTSLTDTQYF. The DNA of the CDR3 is TGTGCCAGCAGCTTGAGGACTAGCCTCACAGATACGCAGTATTTT.

The CDR3 reads CASSQAQALVYF. The DNA for the CDR3 is TGTGCCAGCAGCCAAGCACAGGCACTGGTTTACTTC. This chain links TRBV11-2 with TRBJ2-7; tentatively, D is TRBD1 (5 bases). The length of the CDR3 is 12 residues. Germline V CDR1 and CDR2: SGHAT, FQNNGV. Trimming cost V 5 bases and J 13 bases, with 18 bases left between them.

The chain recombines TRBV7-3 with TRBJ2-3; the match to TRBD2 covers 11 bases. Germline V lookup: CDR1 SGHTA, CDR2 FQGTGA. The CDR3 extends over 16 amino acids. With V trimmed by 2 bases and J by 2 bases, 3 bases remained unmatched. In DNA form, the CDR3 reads TGTGCCAGCAGCTTACTAGCGGGGGGTACCACAGATACGCAGTATTTT. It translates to CASSLLAGGTTDTQYF.

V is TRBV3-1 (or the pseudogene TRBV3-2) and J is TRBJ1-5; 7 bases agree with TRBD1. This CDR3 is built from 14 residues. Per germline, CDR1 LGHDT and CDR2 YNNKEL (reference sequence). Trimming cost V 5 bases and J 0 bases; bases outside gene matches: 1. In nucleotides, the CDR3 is TGTGCCAGCAGCAACAGGGGTAGCAATCAGCCCCAGCATTTT. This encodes CASSNRGSNQPQHF.